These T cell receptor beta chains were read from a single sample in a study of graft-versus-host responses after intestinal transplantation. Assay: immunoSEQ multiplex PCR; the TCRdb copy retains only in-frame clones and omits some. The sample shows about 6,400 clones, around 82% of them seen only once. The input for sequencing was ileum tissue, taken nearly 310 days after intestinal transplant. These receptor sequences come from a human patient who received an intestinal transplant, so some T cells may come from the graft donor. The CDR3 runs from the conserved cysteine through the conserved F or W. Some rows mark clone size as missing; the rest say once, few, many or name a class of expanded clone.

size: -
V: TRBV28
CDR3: CASRTSGTVFAGNQPQHF

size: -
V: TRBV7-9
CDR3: CASSLVVNQPQHF

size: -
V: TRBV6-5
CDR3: CASSYSRTGLQETQYF

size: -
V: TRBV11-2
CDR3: CASSPDRDRGRDGYTF

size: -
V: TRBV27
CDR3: CAPTGSVNEKLFF

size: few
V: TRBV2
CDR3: CASRMIEETQYF

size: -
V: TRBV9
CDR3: CASSPEGQVTQYF

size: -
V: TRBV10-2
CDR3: CASTETRDPRGGNEKLFF

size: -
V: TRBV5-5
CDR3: CASSTNPVPQETQYF

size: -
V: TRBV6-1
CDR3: CASSATGGTYEQYF

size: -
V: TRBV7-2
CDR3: CASSPRAMGEKLFF

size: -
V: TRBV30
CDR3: CAWSVQGATGELFF

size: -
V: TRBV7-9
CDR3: CASSLKGAGTQYF

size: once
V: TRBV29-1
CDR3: CSVEDHTRTFF

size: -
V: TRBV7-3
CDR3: CASSATGGGTEAFF

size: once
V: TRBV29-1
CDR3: CSVEDSTDTQYF

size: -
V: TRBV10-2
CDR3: CASTRDTSTDTQYF

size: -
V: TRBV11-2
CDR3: CASSLGSAGGLYNEQFF

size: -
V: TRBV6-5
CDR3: CASSYGTGPTYGYTF

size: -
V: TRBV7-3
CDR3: CASSLTGGNASPLHF

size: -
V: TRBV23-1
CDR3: CASSQFRTGAYNEQFF

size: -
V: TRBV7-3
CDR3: CASSALRGPGELFF

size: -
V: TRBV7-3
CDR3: CASSLGAGRNEQYF

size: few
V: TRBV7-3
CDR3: CASSRRGGGGSPSGANVLTF

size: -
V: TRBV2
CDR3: CASSEGRLATGDTQYF

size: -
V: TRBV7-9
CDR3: CASSSKRREGDQPQHF

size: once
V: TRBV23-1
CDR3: CASSQGGTEAFF

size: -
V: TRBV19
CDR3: CASSIGPYVLFRPQQGYNEQFF